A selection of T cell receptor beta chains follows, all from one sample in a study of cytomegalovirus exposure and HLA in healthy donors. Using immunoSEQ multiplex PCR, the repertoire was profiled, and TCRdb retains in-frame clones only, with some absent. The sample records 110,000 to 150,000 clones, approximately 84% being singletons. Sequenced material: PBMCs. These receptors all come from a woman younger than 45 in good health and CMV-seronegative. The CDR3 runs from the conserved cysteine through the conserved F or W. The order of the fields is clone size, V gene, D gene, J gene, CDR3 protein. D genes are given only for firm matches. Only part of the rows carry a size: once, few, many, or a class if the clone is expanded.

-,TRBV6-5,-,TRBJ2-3,CAISTSTDTQYF
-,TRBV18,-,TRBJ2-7,CASSPLAGGYEQYF
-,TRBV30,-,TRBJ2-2,CAWRGGPNTGELFF
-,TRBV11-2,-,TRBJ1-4,CASSLDGMGTNEKLFF
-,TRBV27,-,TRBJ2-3,CASSNRVRGGTDTQYF
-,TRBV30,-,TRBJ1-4,CAWSVTVTNEKLFF
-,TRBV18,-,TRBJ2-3,CASSGIRDNIGPQYF
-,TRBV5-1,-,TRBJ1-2,CASSLGGGADYGYTF
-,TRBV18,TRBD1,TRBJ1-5,CASSPQGASNQPQHF
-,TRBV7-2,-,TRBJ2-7,CASSLDRRSYEQYF
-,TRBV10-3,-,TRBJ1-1,CAIWAGALNTEAFF
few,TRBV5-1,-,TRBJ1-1,CASSPLGPNTEAFF
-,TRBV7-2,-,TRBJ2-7,CASTPRRGTYEQYF
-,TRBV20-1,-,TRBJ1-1,CSASGQSEAFF
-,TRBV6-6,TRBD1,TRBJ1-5,CASSAGTVQPQHF
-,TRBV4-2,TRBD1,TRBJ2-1,CASSQGTGDYNEQFF
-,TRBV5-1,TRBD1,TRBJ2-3,CASSLGQGGPDTQYF
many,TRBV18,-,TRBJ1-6,CASSPPGRVGSPLHF
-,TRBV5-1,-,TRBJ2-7,CASSARQIPTYEQYF
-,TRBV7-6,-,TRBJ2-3,CASSRQEDTQYF
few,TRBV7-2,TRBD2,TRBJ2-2,CASSPQWGGTGELFF
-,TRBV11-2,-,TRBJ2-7,CASRPGSTYEQYF
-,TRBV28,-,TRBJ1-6,CASSSLTGTNSPLHF
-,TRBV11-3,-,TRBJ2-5,CASGLRGGTQYF
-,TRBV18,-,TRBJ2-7,CASSLSSAAGYEQYF
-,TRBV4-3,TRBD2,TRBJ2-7,CASSQDGAGGREQYF
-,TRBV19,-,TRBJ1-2,CASSITLNYGYTF
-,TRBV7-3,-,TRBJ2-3,CASSLSSLRDTQYF
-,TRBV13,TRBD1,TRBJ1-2,CASSSRPGQGALGYTF
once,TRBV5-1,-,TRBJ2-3,CASSSDRTDTQYF
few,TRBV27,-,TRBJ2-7,CASYSNSYEQYF
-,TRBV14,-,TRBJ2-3,CASSRITKGGPSTDTQYF
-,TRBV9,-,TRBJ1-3,CASSVVDNSGNTIYF
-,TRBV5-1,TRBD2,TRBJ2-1,CASSQGLAGVNEQFF
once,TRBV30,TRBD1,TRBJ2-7,CAFLPGTGSYEQYF
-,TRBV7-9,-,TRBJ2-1,CASRTGHSYNEQFF
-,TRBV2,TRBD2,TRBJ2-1,CASSEFGAGGLGNEQFF
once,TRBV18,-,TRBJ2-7,CASSPTGYRDEQYF
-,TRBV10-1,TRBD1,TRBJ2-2,CASSRTGPHGELFF
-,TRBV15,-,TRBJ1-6,CATSVSRDSPLHF
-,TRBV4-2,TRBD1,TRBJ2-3,CASSQDLGTVSTDTQYF
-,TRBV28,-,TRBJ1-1,CASSIDSMNTEAFF
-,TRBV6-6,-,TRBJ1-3,CASKLKRDSGNTIYF
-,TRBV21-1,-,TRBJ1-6,CASSNYPGQVRSSYNSPLHF
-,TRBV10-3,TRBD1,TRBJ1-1,CAISQGVNTEAFF
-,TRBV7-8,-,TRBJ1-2,CASSLAAYGYTF
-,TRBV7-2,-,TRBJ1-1,CASSQTGMDTEAFF
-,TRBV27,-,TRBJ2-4,CASRMASGNIQYF